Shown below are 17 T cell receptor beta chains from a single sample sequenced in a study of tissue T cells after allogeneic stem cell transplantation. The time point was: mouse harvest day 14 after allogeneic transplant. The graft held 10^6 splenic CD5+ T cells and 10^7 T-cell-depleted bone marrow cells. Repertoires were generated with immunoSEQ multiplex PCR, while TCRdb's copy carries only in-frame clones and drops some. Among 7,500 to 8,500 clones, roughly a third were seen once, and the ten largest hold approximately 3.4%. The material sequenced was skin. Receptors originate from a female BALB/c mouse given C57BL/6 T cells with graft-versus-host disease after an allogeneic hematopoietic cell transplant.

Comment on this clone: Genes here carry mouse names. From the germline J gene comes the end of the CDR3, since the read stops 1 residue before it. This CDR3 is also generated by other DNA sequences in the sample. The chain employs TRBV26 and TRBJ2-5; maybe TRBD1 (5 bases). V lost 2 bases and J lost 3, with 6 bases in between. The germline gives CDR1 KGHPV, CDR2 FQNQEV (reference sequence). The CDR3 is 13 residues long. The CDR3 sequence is CASSLGHQDTQYF. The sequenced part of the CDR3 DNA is TGTGCCAGCAGTCTGGGACATCAAGACACCCAGTAC.

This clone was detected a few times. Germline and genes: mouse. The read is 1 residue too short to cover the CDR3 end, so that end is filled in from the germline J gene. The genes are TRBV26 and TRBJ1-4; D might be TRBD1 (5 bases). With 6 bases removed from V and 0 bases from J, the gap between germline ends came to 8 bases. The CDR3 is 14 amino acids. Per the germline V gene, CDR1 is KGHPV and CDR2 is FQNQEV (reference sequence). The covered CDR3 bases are TGTGCCAGCAGCACAGGATTTTCCAACGAAAGATTATTT. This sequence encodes CASSTGFSNERLF. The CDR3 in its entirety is CASSTGFSNERLFF.

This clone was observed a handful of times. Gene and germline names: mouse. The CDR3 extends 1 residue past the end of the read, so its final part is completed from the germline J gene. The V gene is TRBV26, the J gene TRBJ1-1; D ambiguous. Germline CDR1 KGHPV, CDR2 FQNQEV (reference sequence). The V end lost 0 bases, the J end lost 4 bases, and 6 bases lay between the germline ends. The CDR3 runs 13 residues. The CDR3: CASSLSPGTEVFF. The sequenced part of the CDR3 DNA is TGTGCCAGCAGTCTGTCGCCGGGCACAGAAGTCTTC.

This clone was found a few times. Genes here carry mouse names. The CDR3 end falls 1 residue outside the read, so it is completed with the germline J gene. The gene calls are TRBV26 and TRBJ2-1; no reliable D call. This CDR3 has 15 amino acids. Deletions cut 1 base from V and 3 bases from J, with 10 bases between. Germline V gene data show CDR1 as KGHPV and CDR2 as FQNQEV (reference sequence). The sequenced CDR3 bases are TGTGCCAGCAGTCTGTTTAGGGAAGGCTATGCTGAGCAGTTC. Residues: CASSLFREGYAEQF. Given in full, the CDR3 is CASSLFREGYAEQFF.

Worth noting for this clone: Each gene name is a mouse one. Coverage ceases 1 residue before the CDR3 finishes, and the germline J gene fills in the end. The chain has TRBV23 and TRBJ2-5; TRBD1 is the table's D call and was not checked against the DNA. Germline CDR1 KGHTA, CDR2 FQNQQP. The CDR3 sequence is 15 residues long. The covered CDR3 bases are TGCTCCAGCAGTCAAGAGGGGGCTAACCAAGACACCCAGTAC. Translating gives CSSSQEGANQDTQY. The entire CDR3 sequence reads CSSSQEGANQDTQYF.

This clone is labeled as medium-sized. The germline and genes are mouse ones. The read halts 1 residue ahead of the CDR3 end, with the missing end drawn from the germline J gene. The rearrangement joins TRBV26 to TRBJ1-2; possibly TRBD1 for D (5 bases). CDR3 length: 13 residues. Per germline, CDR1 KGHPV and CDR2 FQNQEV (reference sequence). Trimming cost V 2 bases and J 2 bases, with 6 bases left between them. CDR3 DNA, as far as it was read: TGTGCCAGCAGTCTGGGGGGGAACTCCGACTACACC. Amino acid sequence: CASSLGGNSDYT. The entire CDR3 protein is CASSLGGNSDYTF.

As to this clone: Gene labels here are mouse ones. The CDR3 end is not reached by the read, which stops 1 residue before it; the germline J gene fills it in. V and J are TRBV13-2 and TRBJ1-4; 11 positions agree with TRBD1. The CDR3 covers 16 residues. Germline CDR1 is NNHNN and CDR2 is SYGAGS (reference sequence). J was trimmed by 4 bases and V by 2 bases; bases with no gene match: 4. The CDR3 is CASGEGQGGGNERLFF. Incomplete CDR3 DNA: TGTGCCAGCGGTGAGGGACAGGGGGGGGGCAACGAAAGATTATTT.

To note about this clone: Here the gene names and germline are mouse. The CDR3 DNA, read in part, is TGTGCCAGCAGTGATCGGCAGGGGGCTGGAAATACGCTCTAT. It translates to CASSDRQGAGNTLY. The entire CDR3 is CASSDRQGAGNTLYF. V gene TRBV13-3 combines with J gene TRBJ1-3; 7 bases line up with TRBD1. Sequencing ends 1 residue short of the CDR3 end; the germline J gene provides the rest. Germline V gives CDR1 NNHDY, CDR2 SYVADS. The J segment lost 2 bases and the V segment lost 1 base, leaving 3 bases of the junction unmatched. The CDR3 totals 15 residues. The complete variable domain, with remaining parts taken from reference TRBV13-3 and TRBJ1-3, reads EAAVTQSPRSKVAVTGGKVTLSCHQTNNHDYMYWYRQDTGHGLRLIHYSYVADSTEKGDIPDGYKASRPSQENFSLILELASLSQTAVYFCASSDRQGAGNTLYFGEGSRLIVV.

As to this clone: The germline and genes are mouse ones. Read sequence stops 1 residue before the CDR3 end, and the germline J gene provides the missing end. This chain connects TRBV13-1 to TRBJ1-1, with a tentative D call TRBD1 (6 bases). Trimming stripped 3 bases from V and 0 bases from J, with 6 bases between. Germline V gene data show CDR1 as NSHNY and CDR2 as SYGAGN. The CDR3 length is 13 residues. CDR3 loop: CASSAGENTEVFF. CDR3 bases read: TGTGCCAGCAGTGCAGGGGAGAACACAGAAGTCTTC.

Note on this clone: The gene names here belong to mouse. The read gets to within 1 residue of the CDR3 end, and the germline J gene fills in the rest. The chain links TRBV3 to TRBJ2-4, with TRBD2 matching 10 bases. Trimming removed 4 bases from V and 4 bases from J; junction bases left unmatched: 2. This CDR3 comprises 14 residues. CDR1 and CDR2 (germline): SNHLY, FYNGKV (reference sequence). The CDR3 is CASSSDWGENTLYF. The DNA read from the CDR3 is TGTGCCAGCAGCTCCGACTGGGGGGAAAACACCTTGTAC.

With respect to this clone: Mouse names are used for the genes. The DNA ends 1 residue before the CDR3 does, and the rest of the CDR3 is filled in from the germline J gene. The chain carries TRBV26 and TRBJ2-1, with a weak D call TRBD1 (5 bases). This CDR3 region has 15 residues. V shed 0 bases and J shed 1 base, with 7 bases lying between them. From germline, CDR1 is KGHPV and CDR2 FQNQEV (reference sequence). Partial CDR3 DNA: TGTGCCAGCAGTCTGTCGGCAGGGAACTATGCTGAGCAGTTC. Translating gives CASSLSAGNYAEQF. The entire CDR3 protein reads CASSLSAGNYAEQFF.

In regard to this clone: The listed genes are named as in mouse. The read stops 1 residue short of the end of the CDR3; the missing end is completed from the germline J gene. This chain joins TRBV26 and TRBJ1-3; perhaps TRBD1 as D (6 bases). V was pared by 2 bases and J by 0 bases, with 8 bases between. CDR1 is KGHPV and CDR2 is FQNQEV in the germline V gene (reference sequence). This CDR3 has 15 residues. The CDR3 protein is CASSLRTVSGNTLYF. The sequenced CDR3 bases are TGTGCCAGCAGTCTGCGGACAGTTTCTGGAAATACGCTCTAT.

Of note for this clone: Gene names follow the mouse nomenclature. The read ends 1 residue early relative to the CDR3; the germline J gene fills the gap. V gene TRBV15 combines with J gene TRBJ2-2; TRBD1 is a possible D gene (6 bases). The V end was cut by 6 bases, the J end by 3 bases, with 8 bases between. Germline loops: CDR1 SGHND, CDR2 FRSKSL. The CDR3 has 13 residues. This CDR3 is CASSSGDTGQLYF. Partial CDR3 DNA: TGTGCCAGCAGCTCAGGGGACACCGGGCAGCTCTAC.

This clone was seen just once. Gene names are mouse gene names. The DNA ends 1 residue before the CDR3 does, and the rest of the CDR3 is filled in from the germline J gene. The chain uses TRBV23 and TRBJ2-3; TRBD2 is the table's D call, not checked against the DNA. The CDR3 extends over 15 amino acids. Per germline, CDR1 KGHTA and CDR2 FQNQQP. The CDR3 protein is CSSRTGGSSAETLYF. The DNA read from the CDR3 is TGCTCCAGCAGGACTGGGGGGTCTAGTGCAGAAACGCTGTAT.

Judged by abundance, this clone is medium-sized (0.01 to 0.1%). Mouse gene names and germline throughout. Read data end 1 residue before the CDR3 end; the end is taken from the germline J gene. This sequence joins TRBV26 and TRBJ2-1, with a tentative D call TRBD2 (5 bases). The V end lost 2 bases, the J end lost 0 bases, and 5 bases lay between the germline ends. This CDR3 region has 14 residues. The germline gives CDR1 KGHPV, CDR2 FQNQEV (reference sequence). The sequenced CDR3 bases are TGTGCCAGCAGTCTGACTGGTAACTATGCTGAGCAGTTC. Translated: CASSLTGNYAEQF. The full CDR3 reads CASSLTGNYAEQFF. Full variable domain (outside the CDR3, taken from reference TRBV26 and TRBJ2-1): NSKVIQTPRYLVKGQGQKAKMRCIPEKGHPVVFWYQQNKNNEFKFLINFQNQEVLQQIDMTEKRFSAECPSNSPCSLEIQSSEAGDSALYLCASSLTGNYAEQFFGPGTRLTVL.

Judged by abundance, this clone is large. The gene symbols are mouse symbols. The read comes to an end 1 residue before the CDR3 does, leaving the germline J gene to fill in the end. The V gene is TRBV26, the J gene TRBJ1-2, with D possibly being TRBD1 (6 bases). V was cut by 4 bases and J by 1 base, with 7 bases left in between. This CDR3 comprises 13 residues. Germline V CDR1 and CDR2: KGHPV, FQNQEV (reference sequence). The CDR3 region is CASSPGQNSDYTF. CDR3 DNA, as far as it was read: TGTGCCAGCAGTCCGGGACAAAACTCCGACTACACC.

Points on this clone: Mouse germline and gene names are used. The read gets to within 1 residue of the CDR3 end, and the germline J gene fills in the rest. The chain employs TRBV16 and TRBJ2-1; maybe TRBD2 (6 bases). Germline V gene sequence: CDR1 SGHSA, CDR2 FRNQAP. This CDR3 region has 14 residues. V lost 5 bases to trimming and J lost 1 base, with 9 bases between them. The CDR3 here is CASSRDLNYAEQFF. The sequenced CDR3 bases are TGTGCAAGCAGCCGGGACTTGAACTATGCTGAGCAGTTC.